This T cell receptor beta chain was captured in a study of blood T cell repertoires in COVID-19. At the level of the study: Sites in the United States, Italy and Spain provided acute and convalescent COVID-19 samples.

Germline-derived CDR1 and CDR2 are SGHTA and FQGNSA. The CDR3 covers 15 residues. Trimming cost V 1 base and J 7 bases, with 13 bases left between them. The protocol was immunoSEQ multiplex PCR, while the TCRdb copy is restricted to in-frame clones and leaves out a portion. The profile shows about 150,000 clones, around 80% of them singletons. This clonotype was obtained from a human donor in a cohort sampled during active COVID-19. Sequences were obtained from peripheral blood. The chain has TRBV7-2 and TRBJ1-4, with a tentative D call TRBD1 (6 bases). CDR3 in DNA: TGTGCCAGCAGCTTAGGAGGGGGTGGTAGTGAAAAACTGTTTTTT. Its translation is CASSLGGGGSEKLFF.